These T cell receptor beta chains were read from a single sample in a study of regulatory T cells in long-lasting Graves disease. TCRdb called the multiplex PCR reads again in MiXCR, with one record for every CDR3 protein. The table has 550,000 to 600,000 distinct CDR3 sequences, about 16% seen once. The sample also formed part of further work on T cells in Graves' hyperthyroidism and ophthalmopathy.

Sequenced here: peripheral blood mononuclear cells (PBMCs), sampled at new diagnosis, from a patient treated with antithyroid drugs. All receptors come from a man between 18 and 35 years old with Graves disease. Each CDR3 is given with its conserved first and last residue. Each record gives: D gene, V gene, J gene, clone size, CDR3 protein, CDR3 DNA. The D gene is left open where the match is weak. Clone size is not always given. Where it is, it says once, few, many or a class for expanded clones.

d_gene: TRBD2
v_gene: TRBV20-1
j_gene: TRBJ2-1
abundance: many
CDR3aa: CSARGLAGGLPQFF
CDR3nt: TGCAGTGCTAGGGGACTAGCGGGAGGCCTACCCCAGTTCTTC

d_gene: -
v_gene: TRBV28
j_gene: TRBJ1-5
abundance: few
CDR3aa: CASSFVSGAGNQPQHF
CDR3nt: TGTGCCAGCAGTTTTGTCTCAGGGGCGGGCAATCAGCCCCAGCATTTT

d_gene: -
v_gene: TRBV19
j_gene: TRBJ1-1
abundance: -
CDR3aa: CASSYQGRTEAFF
CDR3nt: TGTGCCAGTAGTTATCAGGGAAGGACTGAAGCTTTCTTT

d_gene: TRBD2
v_gene: TRBV10-1
j_gene: TRBJ2-3
abundance: -
CDR3aa: CASSELTSGNTDTQYF
CDR3nt: TGCGCCAGCAGTGAGTTGACTAGCGGCAACACAGATACGCAGTATTTT

d_gene: -
v_gene: TRBV29-1
j_gene: TRBJ1-1
abundance: few
CDR3aa: CSVVGGGAEAFF
CDR3nt: TGCAGCGTTGTAGGGGGTGGGGCTGAAGCTTTCTTT

d_gene: -
v_gene: TRBV28
j_gene: TRBJ2-7
abundance: many
CDR3aa: CASSFHRRGIYEQYF
CDR3nt: TGTGCCAGCAGTTTCCATCGTAGGGGCATCTACGAGCAGTACTTC

d_gene: -
v_gene: TRBV7-2
j_gene: TRBJ2-5
abundance: many
CDR3aa: CASSPWSGGTQYF
CDR3nt: TGTGCCAGCAGCCCGTGGTCTGGAGGGACCCAGTACTTC

d_gene: TRBD1
v_gene: TRBV7-9
j_gene: TRBJ2-7
abundance: few
CDR3aa: CASSLFRGHYEQYF
CDR3nt: TGTGCCAGCAGCTTATTCAGGGGGCACTACGAGCAGTACTTC

d_gene: TRBD1
v_gene: TRBV4-2
j_gene: TRBJ2-1
abundance: -
CDR3aa: CASSQASRDRYNEQFF
CDR3nt: TGTGCCAGCAGCCAAGCGTCTCGGGACAGGTACAATGAGCAGTTCTTC

d_gene: TRBD2
v_gene: TRBV20-1
j_gene: TRBJ2-1
abundance: few
CDR3aa: CSARSSTSGGPEEQFF
CDR3nt: TGCAGTGCTCGATCTTCGACTAGCGGAGGGCCTGAGGAGCAGTTCTTC

d_gene: -
v_gene: TRBV28
j_gene: TRBJ1-5
abundance: many
CDR3aa: CASSLLHQPQHF
CDR3nt: TGTGCCAGCAGTTTACTACATCAGCCCCAGCATTTT

d_gene: TRBD2
v_gene: TRBV5-6
j_gene: TRBJ2-7
abundance: few
CDR3aa: CASSLAQAGGSSYEQYF
CDR3nt: TGTGCCAGCAGCTTGGCCCAGGCGGGAGGTTCATCCTACGAGCAGTACTTC

d_gene: -
v_gene: TRBV7-3
j_gene: TRBJ1-1
abundance: many
CDR3aa: CASSRGPGTEAFF
CDR3nt: TGTGCCAGCAGCCGGGGCCCCGGGACTGAAGCTTTCTTT

d_gene: -
v_gene: TRBV30
j_gene: TRBJ1-1
abundance: few
CDR3aa: CAWGGVRTEAFF
CDR3nt: TGTGCCTGGGGGGGAGTTCGCACTGAAGCTTTCTTT

d_gene: -
v_gene: TRBV4-1
j_gene: TRBJ1-5
abundance: -
CDR3aa: CASSPRDMSNQPQHF
CDR3nt: TGCGCCAGCAGCCCCCGGGACATGAGCAATCAGCCCCAGCATTTT

d_gene: -
v_gene: TRBV20-1
j_gene: TRBJ1-1
abundance: many
CDR3aa: CSARSPTDTEAFF
CDR3nt: TGCAGTGCTAGGTCGCCAACTGACACTGAAGCTTTCTTT

d_gene: TRBD1
v_gene: TRBV5-1
j_gene: TRBJ2-1
abundance: -
CDR3aa: CASSVTGTGYLEQFF
CDR3nt: TGCGCCAGCAGCGTCACCGGGACAGGGTACCTGGAGCAGTTCTTC

d_gene: TRBD1
v_gene: TRBV6-1
j_gene: TRBJ2-7
abundance: few
CDR3aa: CASRNTGTGTYEQYF
CDR3nt: TGTGCCAGCAGAAACACCGGGACAGGCACCTACGAGCAGTACTTC

d_gene: -
v_gene: TRBV28
j_gene: TRBJ2-3
abundance: -
CDR3aa: CATTPDVLLTDTQYF
CDR3nt: TGTGCCACCACTCCCGACGTACTCCTCACAGATACGCAGTATTTT

d_gene: TRBD2
v_gene: TRBV4-1
j_gene: TRBJ2-7
abundance: -
CDR3aa: CASRTAAGESYEQYF
CDR3nt: TGCGCCAGCCGGACGGCGGCGGGAGAATCCTACGAGCAGTACTTC

d_gene: -
v_gene: TRBV30
j_gene: TRBJ2-5
abundance: many
CDR3aa: CAWSWRDPGTQYF
CDR3nt: TGTGCCTGGAGCTGGAGGGACCCGGGGACCCAGTACTTC

d_gene: TRBD1
v_gene: TRBV9
j_gene: TRBJ2-5
abundance: -
CDR3aa: CASSVAPGQSQETQYF
CDR3nt: TGTGCCAGCAGCGTAGCCCCGGGACAGTCCCAAGAGACCCAGTACTTC

d_gene: TRBD1
v_gene: TRBV5-1
j_gene: TRBJ2-3
abundance: few
CDR3aa: CASSWDGIQGEYF
CDR3nt: TGCGCCAGCAGCTGGGATGGAATTCAGGGGGAGTATTTT

d_gene: -
v_gene: TRBV28
j_gene: TRBJ1-2
abundance: many
CDR3aa: CASSIGYGYTF
CDR3nt: TGTGCCAGCAGTATTGGTTATGGCTACACCTTC

d_gene: TRBD2
v_gene: TRBV3-1
j_gene: TRBJ2-7
abundance: -
CDR3aa: CASSQMTSGSGEQYF
CDR3nt: TGTGCCAGCAGCCAAATGACTAGCGGTTCCGGCGAGCAGTACTTC

d_gene: TRBD1
v_gene: TRBV2
j_gene: TRBJ2-3
abundance: many
CDR3aa: CASRKDRASGTDTQYF
CDR3nt: TGTGCCAGCAGGAAGGACAGGGCCTCCGGCACAGATACGCAGTATTTT

d_gene: -
v_gene: TRBV9
j_gene: TRBJ2-5
abundance: many
CDR3aa: CASGGAGGTQYF
CDR3nt: TGTGCCAGCGGGGGGGCCGGAGGGACCCAGTACTTC

d_gene: TRBD2
v_gene: TRBV27
j_gene: TRBJ2-1
abundance: few
CDR3aa: CASTPGTSGRYEQFF
CDR3nt: TGTGCCAGCACCCCTGGGACTAGCGGGAGATATGAGCAGTTCTTC

d_gene: -
v_gene: TRBV7-2
j_gene: TRBJ2-1
abundance: many
CDR3aa: CASSFLDPPDWEQFF
CDR3nt: TGTGCCAGCAGCTTTCTTGACCCTCCCGACTGGGAGCAGTTCTTC

d_gene: -
v_gene: TRBV7-2
j_gene: TRBJ1-2
abundance: many
CDR3aa: CASSLYDGYTF
CDR3nt: TGTGCCAGCAGCTTATATGACGGCTACACCTTC

d_gene: TRBD1
v_gene: TRBV7-8
j_gene: TRBJ2-1
abundance: -
CDR3aa: CASSPWGQGRNEQFF
CDR3nt: TGTGCCAGCAGCCCCTGGGGACAGGGTAGGAATGAGCAGTTCTTC

d_gene: -
v_gene: TRBV7-9
j_gene: TRBJ1-1
abundance: many
CDR3aa: CASSGGRTDEAFF
CDR3nt: TGTGCCAGCAGCGGAGGAAGGACAGACGAAGCTTTCTTT

d_gene: -
v_gene: TRBV6-1
j_gene: TRBJ1-5
abundance: -
CDR3aa: CASSPNRAGTNNQPQHF
CDR3nt: TGTGCCAGCAGTCCTAACCGCGCCGGGACAAACAATCAGCCCCAGCATTTT